The next 21 T cell receptor beta chains were all read from a single sample in a study of blood T cell repertoires in COVID-19. The repertoire was sequenced with immunoSEQ multiplex PCR; TCRdb's copy has only in-frame clones and lacks some. Here the sample spans roughly 66,000 clones, roughly 84% being singletons. The sample taken for sequencing was peripheral blood. The receptors here all came from a woman in her sixties with acute or convalescent COVID-19.

V usage is TRBV19 and J usage is TRBJ1-2; 7 positions match TRBD1. J was trimmed by 8 bases and V by 4 bases; bases with no gene match: 7. CDR1 LNHDA and CDR2 SQIVND come from the germline V gene (reference sequence). The CDR3 is 13 amino acids. CDR3 DNA: TGTGCCAGTAGTACTGGGACAGCTCGGGGCTACACCTTC. Its protein is CASSTGTARGYTF.

This chain joins TRBV7-2 and TRBJ2-3; D is perhaps TRBD2 (5 bases). V was pared by 7 bases and J by 6 bases, with 20 bases between. This CDR3 is built from 15 residues. Germline-derived CDR1 and CDR2 are SGHTA and FQGNSA. The CDR3 bases are TGTGCCAGCATCCCGATCGTCGCCGGGGTCGATACGCAGTATTTT. Its translation: CASIPIVAGVDTQYF. The full variable domain, completed using reference TRBV7-2 and TRBJ2-3, is GAGVSQSPSNKVTEKGKDVELRCDPISGHTALYWYRQSLGQGLEFLIYFQGNSAPDKSGLPSDRFSAERTGGSVSTLTIQRTQQEDSAVYLCASIPIVAGVDTQYFGPGTRLTVL.

This clone was detected only a few times. This rearrangement joins TRBV24-1 to TRBJ2-1; D unclear. Germline CDR1 and CDR2: KGHDR and SFDVKD. The CDR3 is made up of 13 amino acids. The ends were cut back, 5 bases at V and 9 bases at J, with 13 bases in the middle. CDR3 sequence: CATSGSPHFEQFF. The CDR3 DNA follows: TGTGCCACCAGTGGTTCACCCCACTTTGAGCAGTTCTTC.

The V call is TRBV5-1, the J call TRBJ2-7, with 9 positions matching TRBD1. The CDR3 contains 17 residues. The germline V gene encodes CDR1 SGHRS and CDR2 YFSETQ. After removal of 2 bases from V and 5 bases from J, the junction contained 14 bases not matched to a gene. CDR3 in DNA: TGCGCCAGCAGCTTCGGTACCGGGACAGGGAAGGTGAACGAGCAGTACTTC. Translated: CASSFGTGTGKVNEQYF.

The chain carries TRBV19 and TRBJ2-4; maybe TRBD1 (5 bases). The germline V and J ends were trimmed by 10 bases and 0 bases, with 13 bases remaining between them. This CDR3 has 14 residues. From germline, CDR1 is LNHDA and CDR2 SQIVND (reference sequence). Here the CDR3 reads CATRQRLAKNIQYF. The CDR3 coding sequence is TGTGCCACAAGACAGCGACTAGCCAAAAACATTCAGTACTTC.

Concerning this clone: A much larger clone lies a single base off, so this may be a read error. This sample also contains other DNA sequences that code for the same CDR3. This chain uses TRBV6-5 with TRBJ2-3; D is uncertain. Trimming pared 0 bases from V and 5 bases from J, leaving 6 bases between. Germline V lookup: CDR1 MNHEY, CDR2 SVGAGI. This CDR3 region has 13 residues. The CDR3 region is CASSYSPRDTQYF. DNA of the CDR3: TGTGCCAGCAGTTACTCTCCCCGAGATACGCAGTATTTT.

The J gene is TRBJ2-7, the V gene TRBV9; D is possibly TRBD2 (6 bases). Germline loops: CDR1 SGDLS, CDR2 YYNGEE. Trimming removed 3 bases from V and 4 bases from J, with 20 bases in between. The CDR3 consists of 16 residues. CDR3 sequence reads: CASSARPGLSSYEQYF. The CDR3 region has the DNA TGTGCCAGCAGCGCTCGACCGGGACTTAGTTCGTACGAGCAGTACTTC.

CDR3 in amino acids: CASSQGTVKNEQFF. The CDR3, as DNA: TGTGCCAGCAGCCAAGGTACTGTAAAAAATGAGCAGTTCTTC. V usage is TRBV3-1 (or the pseudogene TRBV3-2) and J usage is TRBJ2-1; D not certain. With 1 base removed from V and 7 bases from J, the gap between germline ends came to 11 bases. This CDR3 has 14 amino acids. CDR1 and CDR2 from the germline V gene are LGHDT and YNNKEL (reference sequence).

The chain carries TRBV7-2 and TRBJ1-2; maybe TRBD1 (6 bases). CDR1 is SGHTA, CDR2 FQGNSA, per germline. This CDR3 is 15 amino acids long. V lost 2 bases to trimming and J lost 3 bases, with 13 bases between them. CDR3 DNA sequence: TGTGCCAGCAGCTTAAATACAGGGAACTACTATGGCTACACCTTC. Residues: CASSLNTGNYYGYTF.

V gene TRBV4-1 combines with J gene TRBJ1-2, with 10 bases identical to TRBD1. Germline CDR1 and CDR2: MGHRA and YSYEKL. The J segment lost 2 bases and the V segment lost 1 base, leaving 16 bases of the junction unmatched. This CDR3 has 20 residues. CDR3 sequence: CASSQAAIDRGRGLNYGYTF. In DNA form, the CDR3 reads TGCGCCAGCAGCCAAGCTGCCATTGACAGGGGGCGAGGTCTCAACTATGGCTACACCTTC.

This chain connects TRBV7-9 to TRBJ1-4, with D unclear. The CDR3 is 15 amino acids. Per germline, CDR1 SEHNR and CDR2 FQNEAQ (reference sequence). The ends were cut back, 4 bases at V and 4 bases at J, with 13 bases in the middle. The CDR3 coding sequence is TGTGCCAGCAGCTCTTGGGCAGGCCTTAATGAAAAACTGTTTTTT. Residues: CASSSWAGLNEKLFF.

Here the CDR3 reads CASSLAGGMSGYTF. The CDR3 DNA sequence: TGTGCCAGCAGCTTAGCGGGGGGAATGTCTGGCTACACCTTC. V usage is TRBV7-9 and J usage is TRBJ1-2; D perhaps matches TRBD1 (5 bases). The CDR3 length is 14 residues. V was cut by 0 bases and J by 7 bases, with 12 bases left in between. The V gene's germline CDR1 is SEHNR and CDR2 FQNEAQ (reference sequence). The full variable domain, rest sourced from reference TRBV7-9 and TRBJ1-2, is DTGVSQNPRHKITKRGQNVTFRCDPISEHNRLYWYRQTLGQGPEFLTYFQNEAQLEKSRLLSDRFSAERPKGSFSTLEIQRTEQGDSAMYLCASSLAGGMSGYTFGSGTRLTVV.

The V gene is TRBV3-1 (or the pseudogene TRBV3-2), the J gene TRBJ1-1; D is unresolved. V shed 3 bases and J shed 3 bases, with 8 bases lying between them. Germline V gene lookup returns CDR1 LGHDT and CDR2 YNNKEL (reference sequence). There are 13 residues in the CDR3. CDR3 DNA sequence: TGTGCCAGCAGCCATCGGGGTTACACTGAAGCTTTCTTT. This gives the protein CASSHRGYTEAFF.

The chain links TRBV9 to TRBJ2-7, with a tentative D call TRBD1 (6 bases). The ends were cut back, 2 bases at V and 3 bases at J, with 12 bases in the middle. The CDR3 consists of 14 residues. Germline lookup yields CDR1 SGDLS and CDR2 YYNGEE. DNA of the CDR3: TGTGCCAGCAGCGTCGGACAGTCTAGCTACGAGCAGTACTTC. Its translation: CASSVGQSSYEQYF.

The V call is TRBV9, the J call TRBJ2-1; D gene uncertain. The V and J ends lost 0 bases and 3 bases respectively, with 7 bases between them. The length of the CDR3 is 14 residues. Germline V gives CDR1 SGDLS, CDR2 YYNGEE. The CDR3 region has the DNA TGTGCCAGCAGCGTAGCGGCGGACTACAATGAGCAGTTCTTC. The encoded protein is CASSVAADYNEQFF.

Details on this clone: Other nucleotide sequences in the sample specify the same CDR3. The chain has TRBV5-1 and TRBJ1-4; no definite D call. The V and J ends lost 1 base and 0 bases respectively, with 7 bases between them. Germline CDR1 is SGHRS and CDR2 is YFSETQ. This CDR3 has 15 amino acids. The CDR3 loop reads CASSLSVATNEKLFF. DNA for the CDR3: TGCGCCAGCAGCTTGTCAGTTGCAACTAATGAAAAACTGTTTTTT.

The sample holds a few counts of this clone. The chain links TRBV7-9 to TRBJ2-5, with TRBD1 matching 7 bases. V shed 4 bases, J shed 5 bases, and the junction held 7 bases outside the gene matches. The CDR3 consists of 14 residues. Per the germline V gene, CDR1 is SEHNR and CDR2 is FQNEAQ (reference sequence). CDR3 in DNA: TGTGCCAGCAGCTCCAGACAGGGTAGGGAGACCCAGTACTTC. This encodes CASSSRQGRETQYF.

J is TRBJ1-4 and V is TRBV7-2, with D possibly matching TRBD1 (5 bases). The length of the CDR3 is 15 residues. V was clipped by 2 bases and J by 1 base, with 8 bases between them. The germline V gene encodes CDR1 SGHTA and CDR2 FQGNSA. In nucleotides, the CDR3 is TGTGCCAGCAGCTTACAAACAGGAACTAATGAAAAACTGTTTTTT. Residues: CASSLQTGTNEKLFF.

J is TRBJ1-1 and V is TRBV10-3; 7 bases fit TRBD1. This CDR3 has 15 amino acids. The V segment lost 3 bases and the J segment 0 bases; nucleotides outside the gene matches: 4. Germline V gives CDR1 ENHRY, CDR2 SYGVKD. CDR3 residues: CAISEGGGMNTEAFF. Here the CDR3 DNA reads TGTGCCATCAGTGAAGGGGGCGGAATGAACACTGAAGCTTTCTTT.

J is TRBJ2-1 and V is TRBV7-7, with 12 bases fitting TRBD1. The CDR3 runs to 15 residues. Germline-derived CDR1 and CDR2 are SSHAT and FNYEAQ (reference sequence). V shed 5 bases and J 7 bases; nucleotides not matched to a gene: 6. This CDR3 reads CASSPGTGGVNEQFF. The CDR3, as DNA: TGTGCCAGCAGCCCCGGGACAGGGGGCGTTAATGAGCAGTTCTTC.

The chain links TRBV9 to TRBJ2-7; D might be TRBD2 (6 bases). Germline V CDR1 and CDR2: SGDLS, YYNGEE. With 4 bases removed from V and 0 bases from J, the gap between germline ends came to 14 bases. This CDR3 comprises 15 residues. The CDR3 reads CASSTRDLSSYEQYF. The CDR3 coding sequence is TGTGCCAGCAGCACCCGGGACTTAAGCTCCTACGAGCAGTACTTC.